Listed below are T cell receptor beta chains from one sample, sequenced in a study of blood T cell repertoires in COVID-19. Clones were sequenced by immunoSEQ multiplex PCR, and TCRdb holds only the in-frame ones, with some missing. The sample contains some 300,000 clones, under 90% of which appear only once. Sequencing input: PBMCs or T cells enriched from blood (not recorded which). Every receptor here comes from a woman in her 30s who had recovered from COVID-19. Both conserved end residues are part of each CDR3. A D gene is named only where the DNA matches it firmly. Where a row states a size, it is once, few, many or the class of an expanded clone; other rows omit it.

v_gene	j_gene	d_gene	abundance	CDR3nt	CDR3aa
TRBV14	TRBJ2-7	.	.	TGTGCCAGCAGCCACTGGGGCTACAACGGCTACGAGCAGTACTTC	CASSHWGYNGYEQYF
TRBV28	TRBJ1-1	.	.	TGTGCCAGCAGTTTATCGGCAGGAACTGAAGCTTTCTTT	CASSLSAGTEAFF
TRBV28	TRBJ2-2	TRBD1	.	TGTGCCAGCACCAGTAGCTCGAAGACAGGGGGCTGGAACACCGGGGAGCTGTTTTTT	CASTSSSKTGGWNTGELFF
TRBV18	TRBJ1-3	TRBD1	.	TGTGCCAGCTCATCGAATCAGGGGGCGCGTGGAAACACCATATATTTT	CASSSNQGARGNTIYF
TRBV5-1	TRBJ1-3	TRBD1	.	TGCGCCAGCAGCTTGGTTGGGACAGCCTCTGGAAACACCATATATTTT	CASSLVGTASGNTIYF
TRBV6-2/TRBV6-3	TRBJ2-2	.	once	TGTGCCAGCAGTAGAGTCGCCCCAGGGTCCGGGGAGCTGTTTTTT	CASSRVAPGSGELFF
TRBV19	TRBJ1-4	.	.	TGTGCCAGTAGTATCCCCGACAGCTCCGGAAAACTGTTTTTT	CASSIPDSSGKLFF
TRBV29-1	TRBJ2-5	.	.	TGCAGCGACAGACTAGGGGAGACCCAGTACTTC	CSDRLGETQYF
TRBV10-3	TRBJ2-7	TRBD1	.	TGTGCCATCAGGGCGGGACAGGAGTTCAACGAGCAGTACTTC	CAIRAGQEFNEQYF
TRBV25-1	TRBJ1-1	.	.	TGTGCCAGCACAGCTCCGGGTACTGAAGCTTTCTTT	CASTAPGTEAFF
TRBV11-2	TRBJ2-5	.	.	TGTGCCAGCAGCTTAATCTCCAGGGAGACCCAGTACTTC	CASSLISRETQYF
TRBV18	TRBJ2-2	TRBD1	.	TGTGCCAGCTCCGCGTCACAGGGGCGAGAGACCGGGGAGCTGTTTTTT	CASSASQGRETGELFF
TRBV6-5	TRBJ2-7	TRBD1	.	TGTGCCAGCAGTTACTACAACAGGGGTGAGCAGTACTTC	CASSYYNRGEQYF
TRBV11-2	TRBJ2-1	.	.	TGTGCCAGCAGCGTACTGATCTCCGGGACTCCGACCAATGAGCAGTTCTTC	CASSVLISGTPTNEQFF
TRBV3-1/TRBV3-2	TRBJ2-1	TRBD2	.	TGTGCCAGCAGCCTCGGGACTAGCGGGTCCACGATATTAGTCTTC	CASSLGTSGSTILVF